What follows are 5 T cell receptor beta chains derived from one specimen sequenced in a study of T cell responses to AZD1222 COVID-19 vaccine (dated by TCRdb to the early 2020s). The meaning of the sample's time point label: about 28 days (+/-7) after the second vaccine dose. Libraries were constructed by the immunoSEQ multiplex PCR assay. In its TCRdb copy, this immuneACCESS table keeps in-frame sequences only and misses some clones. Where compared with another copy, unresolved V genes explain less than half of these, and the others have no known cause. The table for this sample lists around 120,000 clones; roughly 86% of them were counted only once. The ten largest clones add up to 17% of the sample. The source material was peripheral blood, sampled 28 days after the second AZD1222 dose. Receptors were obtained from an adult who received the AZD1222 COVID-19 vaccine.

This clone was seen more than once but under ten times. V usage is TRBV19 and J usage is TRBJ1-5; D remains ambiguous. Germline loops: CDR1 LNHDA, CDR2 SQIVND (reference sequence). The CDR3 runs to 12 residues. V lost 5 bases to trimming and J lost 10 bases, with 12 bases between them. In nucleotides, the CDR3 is TGTGCCAGTAGTCCCTCCGCGAGCCCCCAGCATTTT. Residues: CASSPSASPQHF.

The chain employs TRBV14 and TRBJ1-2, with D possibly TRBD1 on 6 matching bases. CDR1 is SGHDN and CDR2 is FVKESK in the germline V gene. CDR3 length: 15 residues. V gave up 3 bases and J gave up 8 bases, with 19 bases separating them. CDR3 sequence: CASSHLLRGQSGYTF. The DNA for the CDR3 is TGTGCCAGCAGCCATTTGCTCAGGGGCCAGTCCGGCTACACCTTC.

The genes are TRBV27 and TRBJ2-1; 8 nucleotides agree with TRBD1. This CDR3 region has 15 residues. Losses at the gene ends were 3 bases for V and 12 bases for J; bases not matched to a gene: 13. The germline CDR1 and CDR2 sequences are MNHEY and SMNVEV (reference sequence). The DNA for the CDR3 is TGTGCCAGCAGTTTTGGGCCCGACAGGGGTAGGGGGCAGTTCTTC. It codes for CASSFGPDRGRGQFF.

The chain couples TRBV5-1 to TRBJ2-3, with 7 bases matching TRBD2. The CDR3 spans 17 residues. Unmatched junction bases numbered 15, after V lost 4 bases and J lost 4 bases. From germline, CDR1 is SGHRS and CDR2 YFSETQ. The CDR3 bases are TGCGCCAGCAGCCCCCCCCCAGCGGGGAGGGACCCAGATACGCAGTATTTT. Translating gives CASSPPPAGRDPDTQYF.

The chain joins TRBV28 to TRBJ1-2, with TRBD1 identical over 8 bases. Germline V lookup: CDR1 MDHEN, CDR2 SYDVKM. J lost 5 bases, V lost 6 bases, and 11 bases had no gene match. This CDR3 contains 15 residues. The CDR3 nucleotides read TGTGCCAGCAGCCCGGACAGGGAAAACTATTATGGCTACACCTTC. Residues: CASSPDRENYYGYTF.